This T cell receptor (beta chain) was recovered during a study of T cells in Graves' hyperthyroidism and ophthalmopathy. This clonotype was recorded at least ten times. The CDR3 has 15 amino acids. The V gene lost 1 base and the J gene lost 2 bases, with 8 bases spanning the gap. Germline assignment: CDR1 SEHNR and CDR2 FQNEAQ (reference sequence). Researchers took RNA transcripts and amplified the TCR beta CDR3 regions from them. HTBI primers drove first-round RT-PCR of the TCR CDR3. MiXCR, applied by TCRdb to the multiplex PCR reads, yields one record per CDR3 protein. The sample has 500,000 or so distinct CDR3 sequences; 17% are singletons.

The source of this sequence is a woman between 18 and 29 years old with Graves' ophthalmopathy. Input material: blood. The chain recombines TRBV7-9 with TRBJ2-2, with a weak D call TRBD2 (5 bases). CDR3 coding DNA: TGTGCCAGCAGCTTAGACGGGGTCAACACCGGGGAGCTGTTTTTT. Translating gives CASSLDGVNTGELFF.